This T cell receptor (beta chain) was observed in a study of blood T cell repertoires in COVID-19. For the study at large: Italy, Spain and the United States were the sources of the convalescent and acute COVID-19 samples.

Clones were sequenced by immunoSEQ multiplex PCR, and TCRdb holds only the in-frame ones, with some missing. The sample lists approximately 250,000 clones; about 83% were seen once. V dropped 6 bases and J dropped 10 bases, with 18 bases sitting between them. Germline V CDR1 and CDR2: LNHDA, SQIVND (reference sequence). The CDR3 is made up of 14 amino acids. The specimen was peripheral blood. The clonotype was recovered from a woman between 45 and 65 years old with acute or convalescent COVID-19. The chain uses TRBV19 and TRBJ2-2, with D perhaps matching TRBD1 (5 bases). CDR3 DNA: TGTGCCAGTAGAACTACAGGCCCACGAGAGGAGCTGTTTTTT. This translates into CASRTTGPREELFF. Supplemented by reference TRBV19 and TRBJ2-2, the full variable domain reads DGGITQSPKYLFRKEGQNVTLSCEQNLNHDAMYWYRQDPGQGLRLIYYSQIVNDFQKGDIAEGYSVSREKKESFPLTVTSAQKNPTAFYLCASRTTGPREELFFGEGSRLTVL.